This entry lists 24 T cell receptor beta chains sequenced from one sample in a study of blood T cell repertoires in COVID-19. Method: immunoSEQ multiplex PCR; TCRdb's copy keeps in-frame clones and lacks some. Of under 200,000 clones in the sample, roughly 90% were seen once. Sequencing input: peripheral blood. The receptors come from a man between 18 and 29 years old with acute or convalescent COVID-19.

The chain carries TRBV20-1 and TRBJ1-1, with 9 bases identical to TRBD1. Losses at the gene ends were 5 bases for V and 7 bases for J; bases not matched to a gene: 2. There are 11 residues in the CDR3. In germline, CDR1 is DFQATT, CDR2 SNEGSKA (reference sequence). The CDR3 loop is CSAAGQGEAFF. CDR3 DNA: TGCAGTGCTGCGGGACAGGGTGAAGCTTTCTTT.

V and J are TRBV27 and TRBJ1-3, with D perhaps TRBD1 (6 bases). V lost 7 bases and J lost 1, with 11 bases in between. Germline loops: CDR1 MNHEY, CDR2 SMNVEV (reference sequence). This CDR3 region has 14 residues. In DNA form, the CDR3 reads TGTGCCAGCATCTCAGGGGCATCTGGAAACACCATATATTTT. Its translation is CASISGASGNTIYF.

The J gene is TRBJ2-6, the V gene TRBV18; D ambiguous. The CDR3 spans 16 residues. Per germline, CDR1 KGHSH and CDR2 LQKENI. Trimming removed 2 bases at V and 4 bases at J, with 12 bases between. The CDR3 DNA sequence: TGTGCCAGCTCACCAGGTCAGGCCCGAGGGGCCAACGTCCTGACTTTC. This encodes CASSPGQARGANVLTF.

The genes are TRBV6-5 and TRBJ1-5; D not certain. This CDR3 has 11 residues. Trimming left V 5 bases short and J 6 bases short, with 5 bases between. CDR1 MNHEY and CDR2 SVGAGI come from the germline V gene. The CDR3 loop is CASSISQPQHF. CDR3 DNA sequence: TGTGCCAGCAGTATTAGTCAGCCCCAGCATTTT.

The rearrangement uses TRBV29-1 and TRBJ2-7; D might be TRBD1 (6 bases). The CDR3 runs 11 residues. The V end was cut by 3 bases, the J end by 3 bases, with 6 bases between. Per germline, CDR1 SQVTM and CDR2 ANQGSEA. The CDR3 DNA reads as TGCAGCGTTGACAGGGGCTACGAGCAGTACTTC. Encoded protein: CSVDRGYEQYF.

J is TRBJ2-2 and V is TRBV2; 10 nucleotides align to TRBD2. Germline values: CDR1 SNHLY, CDR2 FYNNEI. After removal of 8 bases from V and 3 bases from J, the junction contained 6 bases not matched to a gene. The length of the CDR3 is 15 residues. This chain's CDR3 is CASRAAGGYTGELFF. The CDR3 region has the DNA TGTGCCAGCCGGGCAGCGGGAGGGTACACCGGGGAGCTGTTTTTT.

This chain connects TRBV7-6 to TRBJ2-7; TRBD1 agrees at 8 bases. V lost 5 bases to trimming and J lost 1 base; unmatched junction nucleotides: 7. Germline V gene sequence: CDR1 SGHVS, CDR2 FNYEAQ. The CDR3 contains 15 residues. Here the CDR3 reads CASSKIRGPSYEQYF. CDR3 DNA sequence: TGTGCCAGCAGCAAGATCAGGGGGCCTTCCTACGAGCAGTACTTC.

This clone appeared a single time. The chain has TRBV4-1 and TRBJ1-4; 11 bases align to TRBD1. Unmatched junction bases numbered 12, after V lost 2 bases and J lost 4 bases. Germline loops: CDR1 MGHRA, CDR2 YSYEKL. The CDR3 runs 19 residues. The CDR3 bases are TGCGCCAGCAGCCAACATTCGGACAGGGGGCTGAGGAATAATGAAAAACTGTTTTTT. Amino acids: CASSQHSDRGLRNNEKLFF.

Here the CDR3 reads CASSAGGGSYEQYF. The CDR3 DNA reads TGCGCCAGCAGTGCGGGGGGCGGTAGCTACGAGCAGTACTTC. The rearrangement links TRBV10-2 to TRBJ2-7; possibly TRBD2 for D (7 bases). The CDR3 covers 14 residues. Germline V gene sequence: CDR1 WSHSY, CDR2 SAAADI. V was clipped by 4 bases and J by 3 bases, with 13 bases between them.

The chain employs TRBV5-5 and TRBJ1-2; D uncertain. The length of the CDR3 is 13 residues. Germline V CDR1 and CDR2: SGHKS, YYEKEE (reference sequence). The V end was cut by 5 bases, the J end by 0 bases, with 8 bases between. The CDR3 sequence is CASSSVANYGYTF. CDR3 DNA: TGTGCCAGCAGTTCGGTAGCTAACTATGGCTACACCTTC.

The J gene is TRBJ1-2, the V gene TRBV19; weak D call: TRBD1 (5 bases). The CDR3 consists of 14 residues. The germline V gene encodes CDR1 LNHDA and CDR2 SQIVND (reference sequence). Trimming shortened V by 3 bases and J by 7 bases, and 15 bases separated the two germline ends. The chain's CDR3 is CASSIGGKVRGYTF. In DNA, the CDR3 is TGTGCCAGTAGTATCGGGGGGAAAGTGCGTGGCTACACCTTC.

The genes are TRBV11-2 and TRBJ1-2; a possible D gene is TRBD1 (6 bases). There are 14 residues in the CDR3. V lost 5 bases, J lost 3 bases, and 13 bases lay in between. Germline values: CDR1 SGHAT, CDR2 FQNNGV. The CDR3 DNA follows: TGTGCCAGCAGCGTAGGAGGGGGGGACTATGGCTACACCTTC. It yields the protein CASSVGGGDYGYTF. Full variable domain (missing parts from reference TRBV11-2 and TRBJ1-2): EAGVAQSPRYKIIEKRQSVAFWCNPISGHATLYWYQQILGQGPKLLIQFQNNGVVDDSQLPKDRFSAERLKGVDSTLKIQPAKLEDSAVYLCASSVGGGDYGYTFGSGTRLTVV.

This clone has just a few counts. The V and J genes are TRBV12-3 or TRBV12-4 and TRBJ1-2; D unresolved. V dropped 7 bases and J dropped 0 bases, with 6 bases sitting between them. The CDR3 is 12 residues long. CDR3 region: CASTRSNYGYTF. The CDR3 coding sequence is TGTGCCAGCACCAGATCTAACTATGGCTACACCTTC.

The gene calls are TRBV25-1 and TRBJ1-4; D perhaps matches TRBD1 (5 bases). CDR3 length equals 14 residues. V was trimmed by 4 bases and J by 8 bases, leaving 14 bases between them. CDR1 MGHDK and CDR2 SYGVNS come from the germline V gene. The CDR3 nucleotides read TGTGCCAGCAGTGCAAGGGACTCGGGGGAAAAACTGTTTTTT. It specifies CASSARDSGEKLFF.

The chain uses TRBV5-1 and TRBJ2-1; 7 bases are shared with TRBD1. This CDR3 contains 16 residues. The J segment lost 0 bases and the V segment lost 7 bases, leaving 10 bases of the junction unmatched. Germline CDR1 reads SGHRS; CDR2 reads YFSETQ. The CDR3, as DNA: TGCGCCAGCGGGAATCAACCAGGGGGCTCCTACAATGAGCAGTTCTTC. Its translation: CASGNQPGGSYNEQFF.

The chain combines TRBV5-6 with TRBJ2-1; TRBD2 matches 10 bases. From germline, CDR1 is SGHDT and CDR2 YYEEEE. CDR3 length: 15 residues. Unmatched junction bases numbered 8, after V lost 6 bases and J lost 5 bases. CDR3 protein: CASILGLAADNEQFF. The CDR3 nucleotides are TGTGCCAGCATCCTAGGACTAGCGGCCGACAATGAGCAGTTCTTC.

This chain links TRBV7-9 with TRBJ1-1; 9 bases fit TRBD1. The CDR3 consists of 16 residues. The germline V gene encodes CDR1 SEHNR and CDR2 FQNEAQ (reference sequence). The ends lost 2 bases at V and 6 bases at J; junction bases unmatched: 10. CDR3 region: CASSLFTGGRVAEAFF. CDR3 bases: TGTGCCAGCAGCTTATTCACAGGGGGCCGGGTGGCTGAAGCTTTCTTT.

The genes are TRBV5-1 and TRBJ2-7, with D perhaps TRBD2 (7 bases). The V end lost 3 bases, the J end lost 5 bases, and 18 bases lay between the germline ends. Germline V gene lookup returns CDR1 SGHRS and CDR2 YFSETQ. The CDR3 loop spans 15 amino acids. The CDR3 region has the DNA TGCGCCAGCAGCTCCCTTAGGGGGGGCTTAGACGAGCAGTACTTC. Its protein product is CASSSLRGGLDEQYF. Full variable domain (remainder filled in from reference TRBV5-1 and TRBJ2-7): KAGVTQTPRYLIKTRGQQVTLSCSPISGHRSVSWYQQTPGQGLQFLFEYFSETQRNKGNFPGRFSGRQFSNSRSEMNVSTLELGDSALYLCASSSLRGGLDEQYFGPGTRLTVT.

Notes on this clone: Other nucleotide sequences from this sample produce the same CDR3. CDR3 sequence (DNA): TGTGCCAGCAGTCCCAGACAGGCGAACTATGGCTACACCTTC. Protein product: CASSPRQANYGYTF. The chain joins TRBV27 to TRBJ1-2; weak D call: TRBD1 (6 bases). In germline, CDR1 is MNHEY, CDR2 SMNVEV (reference sequence). Trimming took off 5 bases at V and 2 bases at J, with 12 bases between the two ends. The CDR3 is 14 amino acids.

The chain recombines TRBV10-2 with TRBJ2-4; possibly TRBD1 for D (5 bases). The CDR3 covers 15 residues. Germline CDR1 reads WSHSY; CDR2 reads SAAADI. Trimming removed 3 bases from V and 1 base from J, with 10 bases in between. CDR3 DNA: TGCGCCAGCAGTGAAGTAGCAGGGGCCAAAAACATTCAGTACTTC. The encoded protein is CASSEVAGAKNIQYF.

The rearrangement links TRBV28 to TRBJ1-4; D call uncertain. The CDR3 is 13 amino acids. With 2 bases removed from V and 8 bases from J, the gap between germline ends came to 9 bases. Germline V gives CDR1 MDHEN, CDR2 SYDVKM. The CDR3 coding sequence is TGTGCCAGCAGTTTAGAGGGTATAGAAAAACTGTTTTTT. It is translated as CASSLEGIEKLFF. Full variable domain (outside the CDR3, taken from reference TRBV28 and TRBJ1-4): DVKVTQSSRYLVKRTGEKVFLECVQDMDHENMFWYRQDPGLGLRLIYFSYDVKMKEKGDIPEGYSVSREKKERFSLILESASTNQTSMYLCASSLEGIEKLFFGSGTQLSVL.

This CDR3 reads CASSEDRVGTDTQYF. CDR3 nucleotide sequence: TGTGCCAGCAGTGAGGACAGGGTGGGCACAGATACGCAGTATTTT. The chain employs TRBV2 and TRBJ2-3; 8 bases map to TRBD1. Per the germline V gene, CDR1 is SNHLY and CDR2 is FYNNEI. The V and J ends lost 3 bases and 1 base, in that order; junction bases with no gene match: 3. The CDR3 is made up of 15 amino acids. The entire variable domain, with the rest obtained from reference TRBV2 and TRBJ2-3, is as follows: EPEVTQTPSHQVTQMGQEVILRCVPISNHLYFYWYRQILGQKVEFLVSFYNNEISEKSEIFDDQFSVERPDGSNFTLKIRSTKLEDSAMYFCASSEDRVGTDTQYFGPGTRLTVL.

The chain links TRBV18 to TRBJ2-3; TRBD2 matches 10 bases. Germline trimming cut 2 bases from V and 6 bases from J; bases unmatched to any gene: 11. Germline V gene sequence: CDR1 KGHSH, CDR2 LQKENI. This CDR3 spans 17 amino acids. CDR3 bases: TGTGCCAGCTCACCAAGGACTAGCGGCATCAAGTCGGATACGCAGTATTTT. Translating gives CASSPRTSGIKSDTQYF.

The chain carries TRBV6-6 and TRBJ2-1; a weak D match, TRBD2 (5 bases). V shed 4 bases and J shed 2 bases, with 6 bases lying between them. Germline CDR1 is MNHNY and CDR2 is SVGAGI (reference sequence). This CDR3 spans 13 amino acids. The CDR3 region has the DNA TGTGCCAGCAGTTGGGAGACCTACAATGAGCAGTTCTTC. It specifies CASSWETYNEQFF.